This T cell receptor beta chain was captured by sequencing in a study of OX40 agonist ivuxolimab in advanced cancers. This CDR3 is built from 12 residues. Trimming removed 2 bases from V and 10 bases from J, with 9 bases in between. Germline-derived CDR1 and CDR2 are MNHEY and SVGAGI. Profiled with immunoSEQ multiplex PCR; TCRdb holds only in-frame clones, not every one. Among 70,000 to 85,000 clones listed, about 93% were seen once. The count of this clone is one. This sequence joins TRBV6-5 and TRBJ2-1; D is unclear. This TCR derives from an adult with an advanced solid tumor such as melanoma, head and neck, liver or kidney cancer. The sequencing here drew on CD4+ or CD8+ T cells sorted from blood, taken in a trial of the OX40 agonist ivuxolimab. The CDR3 loop reads CASSYLEEEQFF. The CDR3 bases are TGTGCCAGCAGTTACCTAGAAGAGGAGCAGTTCTTC.